This TCR beta chain stems from a study of T cell repertoires in cytomegalovirus infection. This clonotype has only a few counts. TCRdb recomputed calls from the reads with MiXCR, one row per CDR3 protein. The repertoire holds around 450,000 distinct CDR3 sequences, with 30% to 40% as singletons. The V gene lost 8 bases and the J gene lost 8 bases, with 21 bases spanning the gap. This CDR3 region has 15 residues. CDR1 MNHEY and CDR2 SVGAGI come from the germline V gene. This chain joins TRBV6-5 and TRBJ1-4, with D possibly being TRBD1 (6 bases). Sequencing was performed on PBMCs. This receptor was taken from a human donor in good health (CMV status not recorded). Some clones in this sample may be carry-over from other donors' samples. CDR3 sequence: CASGTPNRDGEKLFF. CDR3 DNA sequence: TGTGCCAGCGGGACGCCGAACAGGGATGGGGAAAAACTGTTTTTT.